Detailed here is one T cell receptor beta chain. No cognate antigen has been identified for it. Per-nucleotide qualities are absent, and no much larger clonotype sits a single base away. V is cut back by 5 bases and J by 8 bases, with 6 bases in the junction unmatched. The germline V gene yields KGHDR for CDR1 and SFDVKD for CDR2. The CDR3 runs 13 residues from the cysteine to the phenylalanine. Of the read, only the CDR3 DNA is kept; its 39 bases are in frame from base 1. The data are from a study of blood T cells in healthy people across ages (dated by TCRdb to the mid-2010s). At the level of the whole study: In model experiments, roughly one uniquely barcoded TCR beta cDNA molecule per two T cells was captured by template switching. The study measured age-related changes in TCR beta repertoire diversity using deep sequencing normalized with unique cDNA molecular identifiers. Donors were grouped into four age groups: young (average roughly 17 years), middle-aged (around 39), aged (62) and long-lived (just over 80). Donors of different ages were randomly distributed across sequencing lanes to avoid experimental bias. Two additional independent replicas of 1 million unique cDNA reads from the same blood draw were analyzed for two donors (one aged 18 to 30 and one aged 80 or older). The research as a whole found: The CMV infection status of donors was not known, potentially confounding age-related changes in expanded clonotypes. As age increased, observed TCR beta diversity per million T cells dropped in a roughly linear way, and a significant reduction was already evident by age about 40. Estimates of total diversity from one million sequenced T cells were regarded as lower bounds and underestimates. Compared with the aged group, more naive CD4+ T cells, fewer expanded clones and increased TCR diversity were shown by the long-lived group, suggesting age selection. Conclusive comparison of naive and antigen-experienced compartments was prevented by the profiling of bulk unsorted PBMCs. Observed TCR beta diversity correlated strongly with the percentage of naive T cells measured by flow cytometry.

The approximately 39 donors, aged about 6 to 90 years, were systemically healthy Caucasian individuals from Russia. Roughly 10 milliliters of peripheral blood were collected from each donor into EDTA-treated Vacutainer tubes. Ficoll-Paque density-gradient centrifugation was used to isolate PBMCs, with at least 6 million obtained per sample. Total RNA, at least 5.5 micrograms per sample, was extracted from PBMCs with Trizol reagent. For every donor, flow cytometry on a PBMC aliquot measured the percentage of naive CD45RAhigh/CD27high T cells. Receptor libraries were prepared by 5' RACE. The sample was run on an Illumina HiSeq 2500. A second PCR of about 6 to 11 cycles was run with a J-beta primer mix and a sample-barcoded 5' primer. A template-switch 5' adaptor carrying 12 random nucleotides introduced a unique molecular identifier onto each TCR beta cDNA molecule. Each sample yielded at least 3 million CDR3-containing paired-end reads. First-strand cDNA synthesis was performed from all RNA using the Mint cDNA synthesis kit, with priming by a TRBC-specific oligonucleotide. Following uracil-DNA glycosylase treatment, all cDNA underwent a first 18-cycle PCR with the universal primers M1SS and BC2_uni_R. In the source study's methods: Normalization of each sample was performed by random selection of 1 million high-quality reads, each carrying a distinct molecular identifier. Reads sharing molecular identifiers were discarded rather than binned into consensus sequences. CDR3 identification, clonotype clustering and error correction used MiTCR with a Q25 quality threshold and the strictest error-elimination algorithm. Lower-bound total TCR beta diversity was estimated with a nonparametric unseen species model using Euler transformation. TCRdb reprocessed the public reads (quality trimming at Q25 with fastp, clone calling with MiXCR) and kept in-frame beta chains. Rows are unified per CDR3 protein, each entry keeping the most common DNA and genes. The authors' filters were not applied to this entry. The sample records hundreds of thousands of distinct CDR3 sequences, approximately 53% of which are singletons. Roughly 37% of the sample is in the top ten clones.

The sample comprised blood. The sequence derives from a man older than 75 in good health. The V gene is TRBV24-1 and the J gene is TRBJ1-2; 8 middle bases align to TRBD1. This receptor carries the CDR3 CATSAWTGNGYTF. At the DNA level, the sequence is TGTGCCACCAGTGCGTGGACAGGGAACGGCTACACCTTC.